The 15 T cell receptor beta chains given below trace back to one sample, sequenced in a study of T cell responses to AZD1222 COVID-19 vaccine. Using immunoSEQ multiplex PCR, the repertoire was profiled, and TCRdb retains in-frame clones only, with some absent. The sample lists over 45,000 clones; 89% were seen once. The material sequenced was peripheral blood, taken on day 0 of AZD1222 vaccination. Receptors were obtained from an adult in good health.

The V and J genes are TRBV27 and TRBJ2-1; 8 nucleotides line up with TRBD1. Germline CDR1 is MNHEY and CDR2 is SMNVEV (reference sequence). CDR3 length equals 12 residues. J gave up 10 bases and V 5 bases, and 4 bases lay outside the gene matches. In DNA, the CDR3 is TGTGCCAGCAGTACCGGGACAGGAGAGCAGTTCTTC. Translated, it gives CASSTGTGEQFF.

The V and J genes are TRBV9 and TRBJ1-1; D gene unclear. Germline CDR1 is SGDLS and CDR2 is YYNGEE. Trimming stripped 0 bases from V and 0 bases from J, with 18 bases between. The CDR3 loop spans 18 amino acids. The CDR3 DNA follows: TGTGCCAGCAGCGTAGACGCGGGGTCAACCTTTTTGAACACTGAAGCTTTCTTT. It translates to CASSVDAGSTFLNTEAFF.

The chain employs TRBV6-5 and TRBJ2-7, with 12 positions matching TRBD1. The CDR3 is made up of 15 amino acids. V lost 8 bases, J lost 9 bases, and 14 bases stayed unmatched. In germline, CDR1 is MNHEY, CDR2 SVGAGI. This CDR3 is CASRTLAGTGGGQYF. The CDR3 coding sequence is TGTGCCAGCCGAACTTTGGCCGGGACAGGGGGCGGGCAGTACTTC.

The rearrangement joins TRBV6-1 to TRBJ1-4, with no clear D. V was trimmed by 3 bases and J by 5 bases, leaving 13 bases between them. The germline gives CDR1 MNHNS, CDR2 SASEGT. The CDR3 totals 15 residues. The CDR3, as DNA: TGTGCCAGCAGTGACCCGACATTAGGGAATGAAAAACTGTTTTTT. Translated, it gives CASSDPTLGNEKLFF.

V is TRBV3-1 (or the pseudogene TRBV3-2) and J is TRBJ2-3; TRBD2 is a possible D gene (5 bases). Trimming cost V 5 bases and J 0 bases, with 15 bases left between them. Germline V gene lookup returns CDR1 LGHDT and CDR2 YNNKEL (reference sequence). This CDR3 region has 16 residues. The CDR3 loop reads CASSRTRSTSTDTQYF. CDR3 DNA: TGTGCCAGCAGCAGAACTAGGAGCACTAGCACAGATACGCAGTATTTT.

The chain carries TRBV6-4 and TRBJ2-3; D is ambiguous. This CDR3 is 15 amino acids long. With 6 bases removed from V and 0 bases from J, the gap between germline ends came to 13 bases. Germline lookup yields CDR1 MRHNA and CDR2 SNTAGT. The CDR3 here is CASSRERTSTDTQYF. Written as DNA, the CDR3 is TGTGCCAGCAGCCGCGAAAGAACTAGCACAGATACGCAGTATTTT.

V and J are TRBV29-1 and TRBJ2-7; either TRBD1 or TRBD2 may supply D (5 bases each). This CDR3 region has 11 residues. With 7 bases removed from V and 6 bases from J, the gap between germline ends came to 13 bases. Germline V gives CDR1 SQVTM, CDR2 ANQGSEA. The CDR3 region has the DNA TGCAGCGCCCTTCATGGGGGCGAGCAGTACTTC. It yields the protein CSALHGGEQYF.

The chain couples TRBV2 to TRBJ1-4; TRBD1 matches at 9 bases. V was clipped by 6 bases and J by 4 bases; unmatched bases: 9. This CDR3 is 16 amino acids long. CDR1 is SNHLY, CDR2 FYNNEI, per germline. The CDR3 sequence: CASRETGTGLNEKLFF. CDR3 DNA: TGTGCCAGCAGAGAGACAGGGACAGGGCTTAATGAAAAACTGTTTTTT.

V is TRBV23-1 and J is TRBJ1-5, with D tentatively TRBD1 (5 bases). Being an ORF, TRBV23-1 has a function that is uncertain. Trimming removed 6 bases at V and 1 base at J, with 13 bases between. CDR3 size: 15 residues. The CDR3 DNA reads TGCGCCAGCAGCCCCGACAGAAGGAGCAATCAGCCCCAGCATTTT. Translating it yields CASSPDRRSNQPQHF.

The CDR3 sequence is CALNLMGQAVNEQFF. In nucleotides, the CDR3 is TGTGCCCTAAACCTGATGGGGCAGGCGGTCAATGAGCAGTTCTTC. The chain combines TRBV30 with TRBJ2-1; D is possibly TRBD1 (5 bases). Between the trimmed V and J ends, which lost 8 bases and 6 bases, there was a span of 23 bases. This CDR3 region has 15 residues. CDR1 and CDR2 (germline): GTSNPN, SVGIG (reference sequence).

This clone was seen once. The chain joins TRBV3-1 (or the pseudogene TRBV3-2) to TRBJ1-4; tentative D call: TRBD1 (6 bases). The V end lost 2 bases, the J end lost 8 bases, and 12 bases lay between the germline ends. The CDR3 is 14 residues long. Per germline, CDR1 LGHDT and CDR2 YNNKEL (reference sequence). CDR3 nucleotide sequence: TGTGCCAGCAGCCAAAGAGGGGGAGGAGAAAAACTGTTTTTT. This encodes CASSQRGGGEKLFF.

The gene calls are TRBV27 and TRBJ1-6, with 10 bases aligning to TRBD1. The J segment lost 6 bases and the V segment lost 2 bases, leaving 4 bases of the junction unmatched. The CDR3 contains 16 residues. The germline V gene encodes CDR1 MNHEY and CDR2 SMNVEV (reference sequence). CDR3 bases: TGTGCCAGCAGTTTACTCGACAGGGGGCCTAATTCACCCCTCCACTTT. Translating gives CASSLLDRGPNSPLHF.

This sequence joins TRBV7-8 and TRBJ1-5; D is possibly TRBD1 (6 bases). The V and J ends lost 4 bases and 4 bases respectively, with 17 bases between them. The CDR3 contains 16 residues. Germline assignment: CDR1 SGHVS and CDR2 FQNEAQ. In nucleotides, the CDR3 is TGTGCCAGCAGCTCAGGGGACCCGTTTCTAAATCAGCCCCAGCATTTT. This sequence encodes CASSSGDPFLNQPQHF.

This clone was observed a handful of times. Other DNA sequences within the sample encode an identical CDR3. The chain uses TRBV12-3 or TRBV12-4 and TRBJ2-3; D gene ambiguous. Deletions cut 1 base from V and 5 bases from J, with 1 base between. CDR3 size: 11 residues. The CDR3 here is CASSLGDTQYF. As DNA, the CDR3 is TGTGCCAGCAGTTTAGGAGATACGCAGTATTTT.

This chain links TRBV5-1 with TRBJ2-7; D is undetermined. V was clipped by 0 bases and J by 0 bases, with 7 bases between them. The CDR3 spans 14 residues. Germline V gene sequence: CDR1 SGHRS, CDR2 YFSETQ. The CDR3 region has the DNA TGCGCCAGCAGCTTGGCAGTTAACTCCTACGAGCAGTACTTC. Its protein is CASSLAVNSYEQYF.